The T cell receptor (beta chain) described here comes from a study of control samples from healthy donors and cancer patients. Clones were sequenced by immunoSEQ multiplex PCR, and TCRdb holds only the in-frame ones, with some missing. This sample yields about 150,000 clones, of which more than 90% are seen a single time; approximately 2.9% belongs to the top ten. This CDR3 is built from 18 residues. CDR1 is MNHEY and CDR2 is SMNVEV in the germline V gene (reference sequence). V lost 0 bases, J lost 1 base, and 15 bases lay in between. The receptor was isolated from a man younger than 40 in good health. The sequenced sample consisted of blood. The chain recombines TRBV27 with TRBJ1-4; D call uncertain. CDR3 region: CASSLSARTGGTNEKLFF. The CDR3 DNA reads TGTGCCAGCAGTTTATCGGCGAGGACCGGAGGAACTAATGAAAAACTGTTTTTT.